These T cell receptor beta chains were read from a single sample in a study of T cell responses to AZD1222 COVID-19 vaccine. The assay was immunoSEQ multiplex PCR, and TCRdb's table has in-frame clones only and misses some. The sample includes 150,000 to 200,000 clones, over 85% of them seen just once. The sample consisted of peripheral blood, taken on day 0 of AZD1222 vaccination. Receptors were obtained from an adult in good health. CDR3s include the opening cysteine and the closing phenylalanine or tryptophan. The order of the fields is clone size, D gene, V gene, J gene, CDR3 DNA, CDR3 protein. A D gene is named only where the DNA matches it firmly. The size entry is marked missing in some rows and otherwise reads once, few, many or a size class.

clone_size: -; d_call: TRBD1; v_call: TRBV29-1; j_call: TRBJ1-2; cdr3_nt: TGCAGCGTTGGGGGGACAGGGGACTATGGCTACACCTTC; cdr3_aa: CSVGGTGDYGYTF
clone_size: -; d_call: TRBD2; v_call: TRBV2; j_call: TRBJ2-7; cdr3_nt: TGTGCCAGCAGTGAGTGGCTAGCGGAGCGGTACGAGCAGTACTTC; cdr3_aa: CASSEWLAERYEQYF
clone_size: -; d_call: TRBD1; v_call: TRBV5-5; j_call: TRBJ2-1; cdr3_nt: TGTGCCAGCAGCTTGCTCGGCAGGGGGCAGGGGGCGCCAGGCAATGAGCAGTTCTTC; cdr3_aa: CASSLLGRGQGAPGNEQFF
clone_size: -; d_call: -; v_call: TRBV20-1; j_call: TRBJ2-3; cdr3_nt: TGCAGTGCCCTGGAAGTGGATACGCAGTATTTT; cdr3_aa: CSALEVDTQYF
clone_size: -; d_call: -; v_call: TRBV12-3/TRBV12-4; j_call: TRBJ1-1; cdr3_nt: TGTGCCAGCAGTGTGGGGGAGGGAGATGCTTTCTTT; cdr3_aa: CASSVGEGDAFF
clone_size: once; d_call: -; v_call: TRBV12-3/TRBV12-4; j_call: TRBJ2-7; cdr3_nt: TGTGCCAGCAGCTTCCTAGGGGGCGAGCAGTACTTC; cdr3_aa: CASSFLGGEQYF
clone_size: -; d_call: TRBD1; v_call: TRBV27; j_call: TRBJ1-1; cdr3_nt: TGTGCCAGCAGTTACAGGGGACTGATCACTGAAGCTTTCTTT; cdr3_aa: CASSYRGLITEAFF
clone_size: -; d_call: TRBD2; v_call: TRBV6-4; j_call: TRBJ2-1; cdr3_nt: TGTGCCAGCAGTGACTCGTCTTCTAGCGGGGGGAACAATGAGCAGTTCTTC; cdr3_aa: CASSDSSSSGGNNEQFF
clone_size: -; d_call: -; v_call: TRBV5-1; j_call: TRBJ2-3; cdr3_nt: TGCGCCAGCAGTCTCCGAGAGGGGGGCACAGATACGCAGTATTTT; cdr3_aa: CASSLREGGTDTQYF
clone_size: -; d_call: -; v_call: TRBV12-3/TRBV12-4; j_call: TRBJ2-3; cdr3_nt: TGTGCCAGCAGTCCGATAGGGGTTACGCAGTATTTT; cdr3_aa: CASSPIGVTQYF
clone_size: -; d_call: -; v_call: TRBV27; j_call: TRBJ1-1; cdr3_nt: TGTGCCAGCAGTCCCCCCTTTTTTGGGGCCCCGAACACTGAAGCTTTCTTT; cdr3_aa: CASSPPFFGAPNTEAFF
clone_size: once; d_call: -; v_call: TRBV5-4; j_call: TRBJ2-7; cdr3_nt: TGTGCCAGCAGCTTCGGGGGACCCTCCTACGAGCAGTACTTC; cdr3_aa: CASSFGGPSYEQYF
clone_size: once; d_call: TRBD1; v_call: TRBV20-1; j_call: TRBJ2-7; cdr3_nt: TGCAGTGCTAGTATACAGGGGTTACGATACGAGCAGTACTTC; cdr3_aa: CSASIQGLRYEQYF
clone_size: -; d_call: -; v_call: TRBV5-8; j_call: TRBJ2-7; cdr3_nt: TGTGCCAGCAGCTTGCTTGCCGAGCAGTACTTC; cdr3_aa: CASSLLAEQYF
clone_size: -; d_call: -; v_call: TRBV28; j_call: TRBJ1-4; cdr3_nt: TGTGCCAGCTTCGGGTGGGTCGGAGAAAAACTGTTTTTT; cdr3_aa: CASFGWVGEKLFF
clone_size: -; d_call: -; v_call: TRBV19; j_call: TRBJ1-1; cdr3_nt: TGTGCCAGTAGTATCGCTGGGGGGTCGGACACTGAAGCTTTCTTT; cdr3_aa: CASSIAGGSDTEAFF
clone_size: -; d_call: TRBD1; v_call: TRBV11-1; j_call: TRBJ2-7; cdr3_nt: TGTGCCAGCAGCACCCGAGGGGGCCTCAGCTCCTACGAGCAGTACTTC; cdr3_aa: CASSTRGGLSSYEQYF
clone_size: -; d_call: -; v_call: TRBV30; j_call: TRBJ1-1; cdr3_nt: TGTGCCTGGAGTGTACACAGGGACACTGAAGCTTTCTTT; cdr3_aa: CAWSVHRDTEAFF
clone_size: -; d_call: -; v_call: TRBV2; j_call: TRBJ1-1; cdr3_nt: TGTGCCAGCAGTGAAAACAGGAACACTGAAGCTTTCTTT; cdr3_aa: CASSENRNTEAFF
clone_size: -; d_call: TRBD1; v_call: TRBV2; j_call: TRBJ1-5; cdr3_nt: TGTGCCAGCAGGGGGACAGGGGGAAGCAATCAGCCCCAGCATTTT; cdr3_aa: CASRGTGGSNQPQHF
clone_size: once; d_call: TRBD2; v_call: TRBV11-1; j_call: TRBJ2-7; cdr3_nt: TGTGCCAGCAGCGATTTTGCGGGGGGTACCTACGAGCAGTACTTC; cdr3_aa: CASSDFAGGTYEQYF
clone_size: -; d_call: -; v_call: TRBV19; j_call: TRBJ2-5; cdr3_nt: TGTGCCAGTAGTAAGGAGGGCGGCGAGACCCAGTACTTC; cdr3_aa: CASSKEGGETQYF